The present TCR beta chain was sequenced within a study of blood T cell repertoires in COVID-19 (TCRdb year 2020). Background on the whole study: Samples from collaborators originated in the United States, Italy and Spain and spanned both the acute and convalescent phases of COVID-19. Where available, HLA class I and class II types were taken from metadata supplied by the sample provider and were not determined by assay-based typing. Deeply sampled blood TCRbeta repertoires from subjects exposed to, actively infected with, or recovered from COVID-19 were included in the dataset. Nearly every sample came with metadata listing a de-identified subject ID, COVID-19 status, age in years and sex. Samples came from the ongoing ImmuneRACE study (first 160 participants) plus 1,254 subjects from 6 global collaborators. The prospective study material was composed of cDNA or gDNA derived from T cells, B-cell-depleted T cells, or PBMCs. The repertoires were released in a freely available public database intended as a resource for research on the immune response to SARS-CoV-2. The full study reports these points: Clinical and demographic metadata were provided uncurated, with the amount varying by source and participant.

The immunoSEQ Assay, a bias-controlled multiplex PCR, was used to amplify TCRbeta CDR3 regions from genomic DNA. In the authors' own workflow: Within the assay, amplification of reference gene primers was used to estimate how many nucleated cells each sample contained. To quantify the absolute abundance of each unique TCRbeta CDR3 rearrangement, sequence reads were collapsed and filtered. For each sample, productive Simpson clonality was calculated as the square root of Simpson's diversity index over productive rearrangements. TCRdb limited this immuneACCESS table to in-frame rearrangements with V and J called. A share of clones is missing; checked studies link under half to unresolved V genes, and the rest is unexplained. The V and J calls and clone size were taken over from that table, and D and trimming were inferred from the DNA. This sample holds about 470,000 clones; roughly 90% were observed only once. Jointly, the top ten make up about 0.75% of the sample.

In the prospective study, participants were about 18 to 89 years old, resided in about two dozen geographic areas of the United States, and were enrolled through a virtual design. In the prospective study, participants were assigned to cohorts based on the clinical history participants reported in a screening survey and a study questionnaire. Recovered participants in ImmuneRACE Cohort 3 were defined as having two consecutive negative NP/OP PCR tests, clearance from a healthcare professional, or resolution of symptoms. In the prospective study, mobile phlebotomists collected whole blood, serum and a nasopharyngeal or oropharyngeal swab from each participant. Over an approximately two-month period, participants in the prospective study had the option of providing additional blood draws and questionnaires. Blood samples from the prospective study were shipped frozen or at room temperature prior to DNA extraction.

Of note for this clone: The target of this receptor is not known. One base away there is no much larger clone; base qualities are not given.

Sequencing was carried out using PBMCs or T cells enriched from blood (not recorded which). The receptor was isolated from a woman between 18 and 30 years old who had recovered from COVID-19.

The CDR3 corresponds to CAISEDRGVSSPLHF. DNA sequence: TGTGCCATCAGTGAGGACAGGGGGGTGAGTTCACCCCTCCACTTT. This sequence uses TRBV10-3 and TRBJ1-6; 9 middle bases align to TRBD1. CDR3 length: 15 amino acids, cysteine to phenylalanine. Left in the record is the CDR3 DNA by itself, 45 bases read in frame from the first base. Looking up the germline V gene yields CDR1 ENHRY and CDR2 SYGVKD. V lost 2 bases and J lost 9 bases, and the count of bases not matched to a germline gene is 5.